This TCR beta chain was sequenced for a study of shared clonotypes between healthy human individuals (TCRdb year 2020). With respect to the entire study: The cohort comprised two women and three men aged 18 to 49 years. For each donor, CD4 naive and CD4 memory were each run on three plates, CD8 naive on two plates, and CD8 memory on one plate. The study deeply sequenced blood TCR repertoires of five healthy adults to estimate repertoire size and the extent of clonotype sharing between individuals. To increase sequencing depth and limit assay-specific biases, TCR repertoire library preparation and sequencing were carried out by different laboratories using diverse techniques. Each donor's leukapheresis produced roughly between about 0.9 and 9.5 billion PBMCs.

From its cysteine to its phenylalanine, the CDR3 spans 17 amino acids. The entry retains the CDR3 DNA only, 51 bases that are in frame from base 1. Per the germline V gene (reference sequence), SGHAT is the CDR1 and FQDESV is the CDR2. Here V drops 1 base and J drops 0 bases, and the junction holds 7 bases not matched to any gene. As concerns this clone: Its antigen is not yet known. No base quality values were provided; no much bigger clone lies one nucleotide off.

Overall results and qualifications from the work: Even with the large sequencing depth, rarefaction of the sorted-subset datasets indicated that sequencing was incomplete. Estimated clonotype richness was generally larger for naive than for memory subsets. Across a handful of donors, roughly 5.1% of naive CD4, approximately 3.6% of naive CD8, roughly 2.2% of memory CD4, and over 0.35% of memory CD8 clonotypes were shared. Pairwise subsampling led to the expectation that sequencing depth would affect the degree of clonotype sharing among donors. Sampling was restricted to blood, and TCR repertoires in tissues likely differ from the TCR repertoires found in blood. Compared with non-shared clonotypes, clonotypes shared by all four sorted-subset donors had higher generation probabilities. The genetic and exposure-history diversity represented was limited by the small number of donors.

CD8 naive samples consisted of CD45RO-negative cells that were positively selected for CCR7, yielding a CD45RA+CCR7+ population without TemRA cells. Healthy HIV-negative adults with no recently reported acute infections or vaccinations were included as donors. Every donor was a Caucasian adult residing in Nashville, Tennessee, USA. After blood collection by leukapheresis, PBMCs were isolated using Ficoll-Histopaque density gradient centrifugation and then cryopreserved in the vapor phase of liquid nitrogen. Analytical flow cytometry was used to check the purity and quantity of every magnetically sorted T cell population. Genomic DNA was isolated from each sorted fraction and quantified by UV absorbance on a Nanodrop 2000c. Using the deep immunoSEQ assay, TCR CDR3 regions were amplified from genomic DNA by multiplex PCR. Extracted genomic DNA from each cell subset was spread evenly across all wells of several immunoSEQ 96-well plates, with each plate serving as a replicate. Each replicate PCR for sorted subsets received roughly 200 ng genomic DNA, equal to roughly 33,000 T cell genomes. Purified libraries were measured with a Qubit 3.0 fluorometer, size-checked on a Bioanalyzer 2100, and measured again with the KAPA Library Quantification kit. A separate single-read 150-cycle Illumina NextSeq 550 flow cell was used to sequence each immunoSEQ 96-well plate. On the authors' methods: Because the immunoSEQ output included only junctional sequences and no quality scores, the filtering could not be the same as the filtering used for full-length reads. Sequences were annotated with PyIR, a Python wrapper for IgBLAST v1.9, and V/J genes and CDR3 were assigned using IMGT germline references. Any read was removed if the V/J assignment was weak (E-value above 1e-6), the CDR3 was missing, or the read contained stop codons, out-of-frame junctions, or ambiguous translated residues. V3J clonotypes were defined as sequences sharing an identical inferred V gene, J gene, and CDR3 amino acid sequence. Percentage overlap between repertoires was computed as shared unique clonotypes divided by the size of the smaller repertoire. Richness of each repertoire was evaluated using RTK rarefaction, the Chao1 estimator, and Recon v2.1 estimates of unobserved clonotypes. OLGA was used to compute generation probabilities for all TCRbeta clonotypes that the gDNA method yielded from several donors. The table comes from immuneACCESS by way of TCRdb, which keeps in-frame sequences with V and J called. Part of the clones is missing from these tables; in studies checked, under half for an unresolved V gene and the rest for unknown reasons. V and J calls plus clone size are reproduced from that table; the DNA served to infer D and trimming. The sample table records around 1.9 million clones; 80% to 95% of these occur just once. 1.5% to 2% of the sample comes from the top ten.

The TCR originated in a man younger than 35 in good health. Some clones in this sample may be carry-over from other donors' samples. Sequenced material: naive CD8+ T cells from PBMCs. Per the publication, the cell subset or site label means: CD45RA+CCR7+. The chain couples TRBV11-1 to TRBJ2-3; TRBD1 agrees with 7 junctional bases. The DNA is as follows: TGTGCCAGCAGCTTAGATTCCGGGACAGAGAGCACAGATACGCAGTATTTT. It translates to CASSLDSGTESTDTQYF. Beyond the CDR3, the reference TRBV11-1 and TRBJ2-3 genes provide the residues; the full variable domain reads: EAEVAQSPRYKITEKSQAVAFWCDPISGHATLYWYRQILGQGPELLVQFQDESVVDDSQLPKDRFSAERLKGVDSTLKIQPAELGDSAMYLCASSLDSGTESTDTQYFGPGTRLTVL.